This TCR beta chain is from a study of shared clonotypes between healthy human individuals. Only in-frame clones appear in the TCRdb table, and some are missing; sequencing was by immunoSEQ multiplex PCR. The sample records some 2,000,000 clones, approximately 94% being singletons. The CDR3 sequence is 16 residues long. V gave up 3 bases and J gave up 1 base, with 15 bases separating them. Germline loops: CDR1 WNHNN, CDR2 SYGVQD (reference sequence). The sequenced material came from naive CD4+ T cells sorted from blood. The subset: CD45RA+ positively selected. The chain combines TRBV10-1 with TRBJ1-1; D uncertain. This clonotype was obtained from a man younger than 35 in good health. The CDR3 coding sequence is TGCGCCAGCAGTGACTCCCCCGATCGGAGGAACACTGAAGCTTTCTTT. Protein sequence: CASSDSPDRRNTEAFF.